These T cell receptor beta chains were read from a single sample in a study of CD8+CD57+ T cells in acquired aplastic anemia. TCRdb re-derived calls from the reads in MiXCR, one entry per CDR3 protein. The table shows roughly 180,000 distinct CDR3 sequences, with under 70% occurring only once. Sample: sorted CD4+, CD8+, or CD8+CD57+ T cells (not recorded which) from PBMCs. The receptor source for this set is a human donor with severe aplastic anemia or a healthy control (not recorded which). Each CDR3 is given with its conserved first and last residue. A D gene is named only where the DNA matches it firmly. The size of a clone is reported for some rows only, either as once, few or many, or as a class for expanded clones.

clone_size	v_call	d_call	j_call	cdr3_aa	cdr3_nt
-	TRBV19	-	TRBJ1-1	CASNSRGSTEAFF	TGTGCCAGTAACAGCCGGGGGAGCACTGAAGCTTTCTTT
-	TRBV29-1	-	TRBJ1-4	CSIRVPSNEKLFF	TGCAGCATCAGGGTTCCTTCTAATGAAAAACTGTTTTTT
-	TRBV7-8	-	TRBJ2-7	CASSLGAGPGYEQYF	TGTGCCAGCAGCTTAGGGGCAGGGCCTGGCTACGAGCAGTACTTC
-	TRBV7-6	-	TRBJ1-3	CASSSFSGNTIYF	TGTGCCAGCAGCTCCTTTTCTGGAAACACCATATATTTT
-	TRBV10-3	-	TRBJ1-2	CAISEGATTYGYTF	TGTGCCATCAGTGAGGGAGCGACGACCTATGGCTACACCTTC
-	TRBV7-2	-	TRBJ2-7	CASSLGLKHYEQYF	TGTGCCAGCAGCTTAGGGCTGAAGCACTACGAGCAGTACTTC
-	TRBV20-1	TRBD1	TRBJ1-6	CSATRQGNSPLHF	TGCAGTGCTACCAGACAGGGTAATTCACCCCTCCACTTT
-	TRBV2	TRBD2	TRBJ2-5	CASSDGGLAGEETQYF	TGTGCCAGCAGTGACGGCGGACTAGCGGGAGAAGAGACCCAGTACTTC
-	TRBV7-3	TRBD2	TRBJ2-3	CASSLTAEGLAGGTDTQYF	TGTGCCAGCAGCTTAACGGCTGAGGGACTAGCGGGAGGAACAGATACGCAGTATTTT
-	TRBV7-2	TRBD2	TRBJ2-3	CASSLLRGGPDTQYF	TGTGCCAGCAGCTTACTACGGGGGGGCCCAGATACGCAGTATTTT
few	TRBV20-1	-	TRBJ1-5	CSARILGDGNQPQHF	TGCAGTGCTAGAATCTTGGGGGATGGTAATCAGCCCCAGCATTTT
-	TRBV7-2	TRBD1	TRBJ2-5	CASSLIDRVETQYF	TGTGCCAGCAGCTTGATTGACAGGGTGGAGACCCAGTACTTC
-	TRBV19	-	TRBJ1-6	CASSIGGVPPSSPLHF	TGTGCCAGTAGTATAGGGGGGGTTCCGCCTAGTTCACCCCTCCACTTT
-	TRBV5-1	TRBD1	TRBJ1-1	CASSLEGQGSSAEAFF	TGCGCCAGCAGCTTGGAGGGACAGGGGAGTAGTGCTGAAGCTTTCTTT
-	TRBV9	-	TRBJ1-1	CASSVTALVGKAPNMNTEAFF	TGTGCCAGCAGCGTAACTGCGTTGGTGGGAAAGGCCCCTAACATGAACACTGAAGCTTTCTTT
-	TRBV20-1	-	TRBJ1-2	CSAGSGVDYGYTF	TGCAGTGCTGGATCAGGGGTAGACTATGGCTACACCTTC
few	TRBV12-3/TRBV12-4	-	TRBJ1-2	CASSLTGNGYTF	TGTGCCAGCAGTTTGACGGGGAATGGCTACACCTTC
-	TRBV7-9	-	TRBJ1-3	CASSEGSSETGNTIYF	TGTGCCAGCAGTGAAGGATCCAGCGAGACGGGAAACACCATATATTTT
-	TRBV20-1	-	TRBJ2-7	CSARDRHTYEQYF	TGCAGTGCTAGAGATCGTCATACCTACGAGCAGTACTTC
-	TRBV15	TRBD2	TRBJ2-5	CATSRALAVGETQYF	TGTGCCACCAGCAGAGCTCTAGCGGTCGGGGAGACCCAGTACTTC
-	TRBV15	-	TRBJ2-1	CATSSVFLGEQFF	TGTGCCACCAGCAGTGTATTCCTCGGTGAGCAGTTCTTC
once	TRBV12-3/TRBV12-4	-	TRBJ2-7	CASSYVGKYEQYF	TGTGCCAGCAGTTACGTCGGGAAATACGAGCAGTACTTC
-	TRBV5-5	-	TRBJ2-7	CATSSHQRDEQYF	TGTGCCACCTCCTCCCACCAGCGGGACGAGCAGTACTTC
-	TRBV9	-	TRBJ1-6	CASSGGDYSSPLHF	TGTGCCAGCAGCGGCGGGGACTATAGTTCACCCCTCCACTTT
-	TRBV15	TRBD2	TRBJ2-7	CATSRAGGEQYF	TGTGCCACCAGCAGAGCGGGAGGCGAGCAGTACTTC
-	TRBV20-1	-	TRBJ2-1	CSALLGDGRDEQFF	TGCAGTGCCCTGCTGGGGGACGGCCGCGATGAGCAGTTCTTC
-	TRBV20-1	-	TRBJ1-2	CSHYGYTF	TGCAGTCACTATGGCTACACCTTC
many	TRBV7-7	-	TRBJ2-1	CASSFRQYNEQFF	TGTGCTAGCAGCTTTCGTCAGTACAATGAGCAGTTCTTC
-	TRBV7-8	-	TRBJ2-7	CASSLRRGLIEQYF	TGTGCCAGCAGCTTACGGAGGGGGCTGATCGAGCAGTACTTC
many	TRBV9	-	TRBJ1-1	CASSALTRNTEAFF	TGTGCCAGCAGCGCCCTAACAAGGAACACTGAAGCTTTCTTT
-	TRBV25-1	-	TRBJ2-7	CASTTTEGTEQYF	TGTGCCAGCACCACTACGGAGGGAACCGAGCAGTACTTC
many	TRBV20-1	TRBD2	TRBJ2-7	CSAPWASGGEQYF	TGCAGTGCTCCTTGGGCTAGCGGTGGGGAGCAGTACTTC
once	TRBV20-1	-	TRBJ1-6	CSASTGRNSPLHF	TGCAGTGCTAGCACGGGGAGAAATTCACCCCTCCACTTT
-	TRBV9	TRBD1	TRBJ1-4	CASSVGTGLTNEKLFF	TGTGCCAGCAGCGTGGGGACAGGGTTAACTAATGAAAAACTGTTTTTT
few	TRBV25-1	-	TRBJ1-2	CASSEEEWGTNYGYTF	TGTGCCAGCAGTGAAGAAGAGTGGGGAACCAACTATGGCTACACCTTC